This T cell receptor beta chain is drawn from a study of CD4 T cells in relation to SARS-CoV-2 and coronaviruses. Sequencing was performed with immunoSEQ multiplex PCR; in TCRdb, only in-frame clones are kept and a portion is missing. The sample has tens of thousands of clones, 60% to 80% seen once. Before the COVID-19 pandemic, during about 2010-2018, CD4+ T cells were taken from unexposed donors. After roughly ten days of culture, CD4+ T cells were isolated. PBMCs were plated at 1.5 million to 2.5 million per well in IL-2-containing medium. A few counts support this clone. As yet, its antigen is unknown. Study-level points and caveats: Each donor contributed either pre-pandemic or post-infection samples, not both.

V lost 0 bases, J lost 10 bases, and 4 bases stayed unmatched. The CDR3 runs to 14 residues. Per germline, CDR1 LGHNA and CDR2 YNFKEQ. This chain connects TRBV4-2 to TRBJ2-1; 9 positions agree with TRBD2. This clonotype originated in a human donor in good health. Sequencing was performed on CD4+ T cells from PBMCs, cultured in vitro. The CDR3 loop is CASSQDGTSTEQFF. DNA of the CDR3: TGTGCCAGCAGCCAAGATGGGACTAGCACCGAGCAGTTCTTC.